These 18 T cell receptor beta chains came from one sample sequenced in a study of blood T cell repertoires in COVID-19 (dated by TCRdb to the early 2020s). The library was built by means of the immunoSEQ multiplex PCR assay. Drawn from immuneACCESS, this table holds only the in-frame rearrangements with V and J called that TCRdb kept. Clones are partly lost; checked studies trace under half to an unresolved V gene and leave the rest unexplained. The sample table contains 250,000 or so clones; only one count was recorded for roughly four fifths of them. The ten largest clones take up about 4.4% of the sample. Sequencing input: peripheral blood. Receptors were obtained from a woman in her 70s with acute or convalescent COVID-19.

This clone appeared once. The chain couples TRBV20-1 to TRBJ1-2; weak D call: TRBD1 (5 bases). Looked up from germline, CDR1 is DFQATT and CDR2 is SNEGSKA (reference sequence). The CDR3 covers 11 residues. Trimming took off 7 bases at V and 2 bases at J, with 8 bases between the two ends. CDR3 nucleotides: TGCAGTGTAGCAGGGAACTATGGCTACACCTTC. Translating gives CSVAGNYGYTF.

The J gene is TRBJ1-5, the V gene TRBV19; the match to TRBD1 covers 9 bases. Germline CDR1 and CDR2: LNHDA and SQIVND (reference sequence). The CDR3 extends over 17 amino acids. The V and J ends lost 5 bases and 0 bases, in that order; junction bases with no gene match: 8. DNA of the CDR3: TGTGCCAGTAGTCGCCGGGACAGGGTGTATAGCAATCAGCCCCAGCATTTT. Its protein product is CASSRRDRVYSNQPQHF.

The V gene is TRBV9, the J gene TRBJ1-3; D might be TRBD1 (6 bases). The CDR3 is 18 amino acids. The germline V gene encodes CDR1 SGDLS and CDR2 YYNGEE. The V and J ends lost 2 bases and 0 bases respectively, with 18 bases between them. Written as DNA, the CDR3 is TGTGCCAGCAGCGTTTACTCGGGACAAGTTACCTCTGGAAACACCATATATTTT. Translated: CASSVYSGQVTSGNTIYF. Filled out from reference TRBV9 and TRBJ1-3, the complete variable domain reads DSGVTQTPKHLITATGQRVTLRCSPRSGDLSVYWYQQSLDQGLQFLIQYYNGEERAKGNILERFSAQQFPDLHSELNLSSLELGDSALYFCASSVYSGQVTSGNTIYFGEGSWLTVV.

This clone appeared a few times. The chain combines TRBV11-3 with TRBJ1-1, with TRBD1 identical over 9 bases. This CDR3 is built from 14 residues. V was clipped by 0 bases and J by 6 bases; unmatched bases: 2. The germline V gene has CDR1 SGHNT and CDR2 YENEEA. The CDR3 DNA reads TGTGCCAGCAGCTTAGAGGGACAGGGAGCTGAAGCTTTCTTT. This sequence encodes CASSLEGQGAEAFF.

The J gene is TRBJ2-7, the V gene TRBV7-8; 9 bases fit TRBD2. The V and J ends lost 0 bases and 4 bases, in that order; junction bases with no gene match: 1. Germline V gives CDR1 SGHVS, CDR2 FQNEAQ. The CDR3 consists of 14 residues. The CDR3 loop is CASSLALAGYEQYF. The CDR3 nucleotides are TGTGCCAGCAGCTTAGCCCTAGCGGGGTACGAGCAGTACTTC.

CDR3 in amino acids: CASSSLGGAGGYTF. CDR3 nucleotide sequence: TGTGCCAGCAGCTCGCTTGGGGGCGCGGGTGGCTACACCTTC. The rearrangement links TRBV5-6 to TRBJ1-2; TRBD1 is a possible D gene (6 bases). The germline V gene encodes CDR1 SGHDT and CDR2 YYEEEE. This CDR3 spans 14 amino acids. Deletions cut 3 bases from V and 7 bases from J, with 16 bases between.

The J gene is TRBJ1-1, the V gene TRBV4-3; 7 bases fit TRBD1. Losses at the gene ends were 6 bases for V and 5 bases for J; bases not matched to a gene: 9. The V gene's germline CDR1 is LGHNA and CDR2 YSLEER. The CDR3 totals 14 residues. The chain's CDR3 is CASSFSGGRTEAFF. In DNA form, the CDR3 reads TGCGCCAGCAGTTTCTCAGGGGGACGGACTGAAGCTTTCTTT.

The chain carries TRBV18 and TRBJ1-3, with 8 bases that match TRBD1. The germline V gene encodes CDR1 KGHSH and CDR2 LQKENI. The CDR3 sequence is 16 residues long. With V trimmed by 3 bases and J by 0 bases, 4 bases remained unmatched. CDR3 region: CASSPTGASSGNTIYF. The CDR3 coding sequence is TGTGCCAGCTCACCGACAGGGGCGAGCTCTGGAAACACCATATATTTT.

In DNA, the CDR3 is TGCGCCAGCAGCCAAGAACAGGGGAATGGCTACACCTTC. Its protein product is CASSQEQGNGYTF. The V gene is TRBV4-3, the J gene TRBJ1-2; TRBD1 agrees at 7 bases. J was trimmed by 6 bases and V by 0 bases; bases with no gene match: 1. CDR3 size: 13 residues. The germline CDR1 and CDR2 sequences are LGHNA and YSLEER.

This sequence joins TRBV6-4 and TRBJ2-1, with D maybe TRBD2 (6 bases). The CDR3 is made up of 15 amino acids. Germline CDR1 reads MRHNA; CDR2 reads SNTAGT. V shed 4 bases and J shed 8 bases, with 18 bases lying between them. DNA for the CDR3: TGTGCCAGCAGTGCCAACTCGGCGGGACGCGATGAGCAGTTCTTC. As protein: CASSANSAGRDEQFF.

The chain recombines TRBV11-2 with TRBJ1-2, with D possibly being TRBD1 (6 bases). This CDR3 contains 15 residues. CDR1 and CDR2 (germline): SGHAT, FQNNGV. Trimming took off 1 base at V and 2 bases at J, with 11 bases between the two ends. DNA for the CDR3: TGTGCCAGCAGCTTAGGCCCACAGGGAAACTATGGCTACACCTTC. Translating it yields CASSLGPQGNYGYTF.

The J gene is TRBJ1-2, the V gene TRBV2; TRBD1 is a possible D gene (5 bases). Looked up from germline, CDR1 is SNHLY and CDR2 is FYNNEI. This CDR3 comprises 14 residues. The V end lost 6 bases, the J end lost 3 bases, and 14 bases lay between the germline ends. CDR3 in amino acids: CASRETQVDYGYTF. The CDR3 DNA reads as TGTGCCAGCAGGGAGACACAGGTGGACTATGGCTACACCTTC.

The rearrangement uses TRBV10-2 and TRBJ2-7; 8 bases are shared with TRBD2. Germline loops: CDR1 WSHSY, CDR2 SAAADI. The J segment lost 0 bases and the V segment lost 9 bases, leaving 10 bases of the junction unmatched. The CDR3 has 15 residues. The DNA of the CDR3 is TGCGCCAGTCGCGATGTAGCGGGGAGCTCCTACGAGCAGTACTTC. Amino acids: CASRDVAGSSYEQYF.

The CDR3 DNA reads as TGTGCCAGCAGTTCGCGACAGGGGGAGACCTACGAGCAGTACTTC. Residues: CASSSRQGETYEQYF. J is TRBJ2-7 and V is TRBV6-5; TRBD1 agrees at 9 bases. The CDR3 length is 15 residues. V lost 4 bases to trimming and J lost 2 bases; unmatched junction nucleotides: 6. Germline V gives CDR1 MNHEY, CDR2 SVGAGI.

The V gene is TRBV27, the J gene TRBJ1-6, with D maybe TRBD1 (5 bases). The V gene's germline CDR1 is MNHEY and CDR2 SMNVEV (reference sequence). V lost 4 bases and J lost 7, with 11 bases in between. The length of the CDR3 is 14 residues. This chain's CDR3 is CASSYNQGNSPLHF. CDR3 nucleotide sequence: TGTGCCAGCAGTTATAATCAGGGAAATTCACCCCTCCACTTT.

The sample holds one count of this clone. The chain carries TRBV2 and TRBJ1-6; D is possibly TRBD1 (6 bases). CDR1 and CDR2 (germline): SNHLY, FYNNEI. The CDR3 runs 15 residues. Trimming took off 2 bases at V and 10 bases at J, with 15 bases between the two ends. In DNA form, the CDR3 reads TGTGCCAGCAGTGAATTGGTGGGGGCTCAATCACCCCTCCACTTT. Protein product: CASSELVGAQSPLHF.

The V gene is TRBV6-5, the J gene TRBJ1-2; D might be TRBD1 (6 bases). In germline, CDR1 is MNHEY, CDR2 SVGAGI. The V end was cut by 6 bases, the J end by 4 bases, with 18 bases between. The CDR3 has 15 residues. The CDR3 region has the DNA TGTGCCAGCAGGACCCTTCCGGACAGCATCTATGGCTACACCTTC. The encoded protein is CASRTLPDSIYGYTF.

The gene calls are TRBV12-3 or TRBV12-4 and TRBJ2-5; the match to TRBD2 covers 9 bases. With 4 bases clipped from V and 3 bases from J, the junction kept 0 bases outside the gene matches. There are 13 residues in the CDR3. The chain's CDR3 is CASSSSGEETQYF. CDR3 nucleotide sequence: TGTGCCAGCAGTTCTAGCGGGGAAGAGACCCAGTACTTC.